This TCR beta chain originates from a study of T cell clones after liver transplantation. Study details: Subjects received no induction therapy and standard immunosuppression until randomization at 12-24 months post-transplant.

Study-wide results and caveats: Post-transplant time points were not standardized, so conclusions are preliminary. Migration into the graft, not deletion, may explain lost graft donor-reactive T cells.

Trimming took 4 bases from V and 12 from J; bases not matched to a gene: 15. The CDR3 has 15 amino acids. Germline V lookup: CDR1 WSHSY, CDR2 SAAADI. This table comes from immunoSEQ multiplex PCR, and its TCRdb copy is limited to in-frame clones, with some not included. In the table there are around 100,000 clones, under 90% of which are singletons. On this clone itself: The antigen remains unidentified.

V gene TRBV10-2 combines with J gene TRBJ2-4; 7 nucleotides align to TRBD2. This TCR was sampled from a human patient who received a liver transplant. The T cells may partly be graft donor cells. The material sequenced was CD4+ T cells from blood, taken roughly 50 months after liver transplant. CDR3 nucleotide sequence: TGCGCCAGCAGTGGCCCACTAGCGTCAAAGGGGAATCAGTACTTC. This codes for CASSGPLASKGNQYF.